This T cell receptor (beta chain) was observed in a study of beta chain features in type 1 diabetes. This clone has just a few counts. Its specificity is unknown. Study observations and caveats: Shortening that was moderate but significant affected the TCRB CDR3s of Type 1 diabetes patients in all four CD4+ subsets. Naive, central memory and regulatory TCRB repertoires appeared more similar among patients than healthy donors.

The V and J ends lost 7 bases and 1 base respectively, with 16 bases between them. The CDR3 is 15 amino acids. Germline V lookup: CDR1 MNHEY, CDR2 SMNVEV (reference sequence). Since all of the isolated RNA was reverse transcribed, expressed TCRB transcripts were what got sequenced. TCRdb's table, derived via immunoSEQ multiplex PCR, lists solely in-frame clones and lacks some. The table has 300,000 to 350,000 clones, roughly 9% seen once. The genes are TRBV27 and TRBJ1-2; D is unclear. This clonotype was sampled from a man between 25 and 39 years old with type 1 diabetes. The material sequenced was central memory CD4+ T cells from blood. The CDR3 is CASTTLHSFNYGYTF. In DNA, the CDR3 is TGTGCCAGCACGACCTTACACTCCTTTAACTATGGCTACACCTTC.